The rows below give T cell receptor beta chains drawn from one sample of a study of blood T cell repertoires in COVID-19. Libraries were prepared by immunoSEQ multiplex PCR; TCRdb keeps only in-frame clonotypes and omits some of them. This table holds approximately 280,000 clones, approximately 89% found once. The material sequenced was peripheral blood. These receptors originate from a woman between 55 and 75 years old with acute or convalescent COVID-19. CDR3s leave out the opening cysteine and the closing phenylalanine or tryptophan. Fields, in order: V gene, J gene, CDR3 protein.

>TRBV27|TRBJ1-3
ASTATSHSGNTIY
>TRBV24-1|TRBJ1-2
ATTRQILNYGYT
>TRBV27|TRBJ1-5
ASSPGTGNQPQH
>TRBV5-3|TRBJ2-6
ARSVQRGDLSGANVLT
>TRBV9|TRBJ1-5
ASSVDSGNQPQH
>TRBV28|TRBJ1-2
ASSIGGYGYT
>TRBV5-1|TRBJ2-1
ASRGLAGYNEQF
>TRBV19|TRBJ2-5
ASSQGTAGGYQETQY
>TRBV7-2|TRBJ1-5
ASSTQENQPQH
>TRBV7-9|TRBJ1-5
ASSQDLSNQPQH
>TRBV7-9|TRBJ1-1
ASSLIPQVTEAF
>TRBV29-1|TRBJ1-1
SVTGLAEAF
>TRBV28|TRBJ2-7
ASSSGTGFIEQY
>TRBV6-6|TRBJ1-6
ASSYDRGYSPLH
>TRBV5-6|TRBJ1-5
ASSFRSNQPQH
>TRBV6-2/TRBV6-3|TRBJ2-1
ASSWGRGPGNEQF
>TRBV9|TRBJ1-5
ASSGGTGLNRPQH
>TRBV7-3|TRBJ2-2
ASSLWTGGIAGELF
>TRBV7-2|TRBJ1-4
ASRPDRGIPGNEKLF
>TRBV30|TRBJ2-6
AWSGGTGSGANVLT
>TRBV10-3|TRBJ1-1
AISESGRANTEAF
>TRBV9|TRBJ2-3
ASSPRGEGRDTQY
>TRBV19|TRBJ1-5
ASRGRGTGGNQPQH
>TRBV4-3|TRBJ1-2
ASSQDTGATAGGGYT
>TRBV14|TRBJ2-7
ASSRQATYEQY
>TRBV19|TRBJ1-2
ASSMVGSGYT
>TRBV9|TRBJ1-1
ASSARVGDTEAF
>TRBV7-9|TRBJ1-1
AIEGEYTEAF
>TRBV4-3|TRBJ2-6
ASSPSISGSGANVLT
>TRBV7-6|TRBJ1-3
ASSSTGAGNTIY
>TRBV6-2/TRBV6-3|TRBJ2-7
ASSYSPGQVTYEQY
>TRBV10-3|TRBJ1-1
AISEGVMNTEAF
>TRBV4-2|TRBJ1-4
ASSQEYIEKLF
>TRBV6-2/TRBV6-3|TRBJ2-3
ASSYSASSDTQY
>TRBV28|TRBJ2-2
ASSDTNVFRYTGGELF
>TRBV10-3|TRBJ2-1
AISDRDYYNEQF
>TRBV7-2|TRBJ1-6
ASSLTGSGNSPLH
>TRBV28|TRBJ2-5
ASSLNRAGETQY
>TRBV12-3/TRBV12-4|TRBJ1-2
ASSLGPGGYT
>TRBV28|TRBJ1-2
ASSLSDRAHGYT
>TRBV7-2|TRBJ1-1
ASSPPGTMNTEAF
>TRBV7-2|TRBJ2-5
ASSFKGPRGGRQETQY
>TRBV7-9|TRBJ1-4
ASSLGGQEKLF
>TRBV28|TRBJ2-2
ASSPGQMNTGELF
>TRBV27|TRBJ2-3
ASSLGGGTDTQY
>TRBV4-3|TRBJ1-2
ASSQDFRDSYYGYT
>TRBV9|TRBJ1-1
ASSYTGAEAF
>TRBV6-5|TRBJ2-1
ASSPSGSSYNEQF
>TRBV9|TRBJ2-1
ASSALAVSSYNEQF
>TRBV7-9|TRBJ2-1
ASSLTTTGKGYNEQF
>TRBV6-5|TRBJ1-2
ASSRTGSHYGYT
>TRBV3-1/TRBV3-2|TRBJ2-3
ASSPLKTGCSTDTQY
>TRBV6-6|TRBJ2-2
ASSPPAAGARIGGGELF
>TRBV4-2|TRBJ1-1
ASRQGRNTEAF
>TRBV5-1|TRBJ1-1
ASSPSMNTEAF
>TRBV9|TRBJ2-7
ASSNSGQTYEQY